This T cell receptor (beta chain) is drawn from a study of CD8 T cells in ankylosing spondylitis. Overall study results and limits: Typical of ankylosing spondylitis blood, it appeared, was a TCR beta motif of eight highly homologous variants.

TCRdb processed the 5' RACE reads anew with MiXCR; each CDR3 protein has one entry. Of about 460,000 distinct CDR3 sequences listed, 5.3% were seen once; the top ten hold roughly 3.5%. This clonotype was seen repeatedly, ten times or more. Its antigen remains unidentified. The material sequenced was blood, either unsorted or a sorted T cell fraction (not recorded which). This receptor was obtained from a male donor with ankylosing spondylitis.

Here the CDR3 reads CSAKKRNEQFF. The CDR3 nucleotides are TGCAGTGCCAAAAAAAGGAATGAGCAGTTCTTC. This sequence joins TRBV20-1 and TRBJ2-1; D is unresolved. Germline CDR1 and CDR2: DFQATT and SNEGSKA (reference sequence). Deletions cut 6 bases from V and 7 bases from J, with 10 bases between. This CDR3 has 11 amino acids.